The TCR beta chain under discussion was sequenced for a study of type 1 regulatory T cells. The overall study: T-allo10 is a Tr1-enriched, alloantigen-specific CD4 T cell product made in vitro.

The CDR3 is 17 residues long. V gave up 5 bases and J gave up 4 bases; unmatched junction bases: 12. CDR1 and CDR2 (germline): SGHTA, FQGNSA. This clonotype was recorded many times. MiXCR, run by TCRdb on the reads, gives a single entry per CDR3 protein. The sample consists of about 100,000 distinct CDR3 sequences, around 30% of them appearing once. This chain joins TRBV7-2 and TRBJ2-5; 11 bases align to TRBD2. The sequencing input was CD4+ T cells, either the whole sample or a sorted fraction (not recorded which). This receptor was identified in a human donor in good health. CDR3 in amino acids: CASSRKGLTSGRETQYF. Here the CDR3 DNA reads TGTGCCAGCAGCCGGAAGGGTCTAACTAGCGGGAGAGAGACCCAGTACTTC.